This T cell receptor beta chain originates from a study of OX40 agonist ivuxolimab in advanced cancers. Concerning the study at large: Ivuxolimab was a fully human IgG2 agonistic monoclonal antibody targeting the costimulatory receptor OX40 (CD134). Intravenous ivuxolimab was administered to patients every 2 weeks at six dose levels: 0.01, 0.1, 0.3, 1.5, 3 and 10 mg/kg. Of the 50 or so patients in dose escalation, around 20 had hepatocellular carcinoma, about 15 had melanoma, 9 had renal cell carcinoma and 9 had head and neck cancer. The dose-escalation cohort was about 83% male with a mean age of about 65 years, ranging from roughly 20 to 85. Prior anti-PD-1, anti-PD-L1 or anti-CTLA-4 therapy was permitted, and 30% to 50% of dose-escalation patients had received checkpoint inhibitors. Partial responses were achieved by three dose-escalation patients, of whom one had hepatocellular carcinoma and two had cutaneous melanoma. Peripheral TCRbeta sequencing was intended to test whether TCR sequence diversity was altered and clonal T-cell expansion was caused by ivuxolimab. The paper covers the monotherapy dose-escalation part of the phase I ivuxolimab trial, which included N = 52 patients.

From the cysteine through the phenylalanine, the CDR3 covers 16 amino acids. Of all the DNA, just the CDR3 is kept, 48 bases in frame from base 1. Compared with germline, V lacks 5 bases and J lacks 2 bases; bases without a gene match: 10. The germline V gene provides CDR1 SGHTA and CDR2 FQGNSA. For sequencing of the TCRbeta CDR3 region, genomic DNA was extracted from the sorted cells. The immunoSEQ Assay was used for sequencing of TCRbeta CDR3 regions. TCRdb took this table from immuneACCESS and kept in-frame rearrangements with V and J called. Such tables lack part of the clones; where checked against another copy, unresolved V genes explain under half of the gap, and the rest is unexplained. Across this sample there are 55,000 to 75,000 clones, with about 88% seen only once. Roughly 1.1% of the sample belongs to the ten largest clones. Results and caveats for the whole study, not just this receptor: On average, CD8+ T cells showed more expanded clones than CD4+ T cells after ivuxolimab. In the 0.1-3.0 mg/kg groups, partial responders were among the patients with the lowest normalized peripheral clonal expansion, particularly in CD8+ T cells. Low levels of normalized T-cell clonal expansion were also shown by some nonresponding patients. Which antigens the clonally expanded peripheral T cells were specific for was not determined. At doses from 0.1 to 3.0 mg/kg, clonal expansion was seen in both CD4+ and CD8+ blood T cells between baseline and week 6.

Patients with autoimmune disease history or receiving systemic immunosuppression were excluded from the trial. Peripheral blood for TCR sequencing was drawn from every dose cohort at baseline, at cycle 4 day 1 and at cycle 7 day 1. The samples were taken from a phase I, first-in-human, multicenter, open-label dose-escalation trial of ivuxolimab. Adults with locally advanced or metastatic melanoma, renal cell, hepatocellular, or head and neck squamous cell carcinoma were enrolled in the trial. CD4+ and CD8+ T cells were sorted separately from peripheral blood before TCR sequencing. In the case of this clone: The antigen it binds to is not known. Base-call qualities are not available, and no considerably larger clone is one nucleotide away.

The TCR was taken from an adult with an advanced solid tumor such as melanoma, head and neck, liver or kidney cancer. The sequencing here drew on CD4+ or CD8+ T cells sorted from blood, taken in a trial of the OX40 agonist ivuxolimab. The rearranged chain carries TRBV7-2 and TRBJ2-5, with 8 central nucleotides matching TRBD1. The CDR3 protein: CASSPQDRDIQETQYF. The DNA sequence is TGTGCCAGCAGCCCCCAGGACAGGGACATACAAGAGACCCAGTACTTC. With the portions outside the CDR3 filled from the reference TRBV7-2 and TRBJ2-5 genes, the complete variable region becomes GAGVSQSPSNKVTEKGKDVELRCDPISGHTALYWYRQSLGQGLEFLIYFQGNSAPDKSGLPSDRFSAERTGGSVSTLTIQRTQQEDSAVYLCASSPQDRDIQETQYFGPGTRLLVL.